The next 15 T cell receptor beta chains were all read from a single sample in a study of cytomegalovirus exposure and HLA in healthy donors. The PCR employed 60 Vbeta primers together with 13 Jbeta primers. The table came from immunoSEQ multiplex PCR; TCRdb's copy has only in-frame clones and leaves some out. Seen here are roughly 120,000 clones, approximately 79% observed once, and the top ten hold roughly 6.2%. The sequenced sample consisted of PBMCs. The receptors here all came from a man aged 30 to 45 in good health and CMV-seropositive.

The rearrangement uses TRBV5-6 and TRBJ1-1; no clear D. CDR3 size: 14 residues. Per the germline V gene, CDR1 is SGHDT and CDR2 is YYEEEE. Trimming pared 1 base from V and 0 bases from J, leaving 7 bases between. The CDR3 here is CASSLIRLNTEAFF. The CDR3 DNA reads TGTGCCAGCAGCTTGATCAGATTGAACACTGAAGCTTTCTTT.

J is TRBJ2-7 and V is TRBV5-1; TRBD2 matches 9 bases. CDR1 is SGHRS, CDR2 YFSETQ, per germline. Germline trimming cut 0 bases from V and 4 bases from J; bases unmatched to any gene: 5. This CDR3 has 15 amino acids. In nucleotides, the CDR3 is TGCGCCAGCAGCTTGGTGGCTAGCGGGGATTACGAGCAGTACTTC. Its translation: CASSLVASGDYEQYF.

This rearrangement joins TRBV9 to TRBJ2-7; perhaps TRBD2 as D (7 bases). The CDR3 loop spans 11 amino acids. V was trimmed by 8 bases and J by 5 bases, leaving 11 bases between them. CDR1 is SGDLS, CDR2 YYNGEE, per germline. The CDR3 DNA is TGTGCCAGTGGGGGGGCCCACGAGCAGTACTTC. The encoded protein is CASGGAHEQYF.

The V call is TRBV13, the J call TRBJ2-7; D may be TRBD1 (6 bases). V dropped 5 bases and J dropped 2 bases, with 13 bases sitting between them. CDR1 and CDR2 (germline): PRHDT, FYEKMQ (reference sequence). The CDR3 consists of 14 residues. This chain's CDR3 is CASSPRQEAYEQYF. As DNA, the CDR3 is TGTGCCAGCAGCCCGCGACAGGAGGCCTACGAGCAGTACTTC.

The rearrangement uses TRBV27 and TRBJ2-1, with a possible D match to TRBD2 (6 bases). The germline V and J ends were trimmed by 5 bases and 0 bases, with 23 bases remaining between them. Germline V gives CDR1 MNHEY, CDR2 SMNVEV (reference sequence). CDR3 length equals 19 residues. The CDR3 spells CASSASFAGLESSYNEQFF. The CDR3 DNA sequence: TGTGCCAGCAGTGCCTCGTTTGCGGGGCTCGAGAGCTCCTACAATGAGCAGTTCTTC.

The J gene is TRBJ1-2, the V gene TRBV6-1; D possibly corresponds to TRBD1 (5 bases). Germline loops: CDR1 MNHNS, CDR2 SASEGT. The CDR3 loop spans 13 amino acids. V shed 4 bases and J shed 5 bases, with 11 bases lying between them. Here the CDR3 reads CASSGWGEYGYTF. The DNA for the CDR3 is TGTGCCAGCAGTGGATGGGGGGAGTATGGCTACACCTTC.

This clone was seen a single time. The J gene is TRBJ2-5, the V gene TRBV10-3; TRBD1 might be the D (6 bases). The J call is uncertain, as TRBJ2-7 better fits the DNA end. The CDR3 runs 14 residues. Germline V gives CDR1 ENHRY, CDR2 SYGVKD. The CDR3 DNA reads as TGTGCCATCAGGCCGGGACACCGCTCCTACGAGCAGTACTTC. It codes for CAIRPGHRSYEQYF.

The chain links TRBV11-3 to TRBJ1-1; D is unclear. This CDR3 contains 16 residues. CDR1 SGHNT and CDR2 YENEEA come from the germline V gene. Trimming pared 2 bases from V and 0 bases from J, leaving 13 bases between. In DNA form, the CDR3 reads TGTGCCAGCAGCTTAATGGCAGGCCCGATGAACACTGAAGCTTTCTTT. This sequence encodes CASSLMAGPMNTEAFF.

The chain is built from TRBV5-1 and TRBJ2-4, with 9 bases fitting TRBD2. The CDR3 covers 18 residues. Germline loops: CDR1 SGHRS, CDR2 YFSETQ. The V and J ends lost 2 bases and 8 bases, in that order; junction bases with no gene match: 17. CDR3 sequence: CASSFPLNASGERDIQYF. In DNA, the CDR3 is TGCGCCAGCAGCTTCCCCCTTAACGCTAGCGGGGAAAGGGACATTCAGTACTTC.

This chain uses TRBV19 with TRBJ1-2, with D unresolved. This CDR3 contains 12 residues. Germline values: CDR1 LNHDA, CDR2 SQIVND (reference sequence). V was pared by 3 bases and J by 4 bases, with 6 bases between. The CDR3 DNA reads TGTGCCAGTAGTATGCAGTTCTATGGCTACACCTTC. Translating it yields CASSMQFYGYTF. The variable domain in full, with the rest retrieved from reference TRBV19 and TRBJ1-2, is DGGITQSPKYLFRKEGQNVTLSCEQNLNHDAMYWYRQDPGQGLRLIYYSQIVNDFQKGDIAEGYSVSREKKESFPLTVTSAQKNPTAFYLCASSMQFYGYTFGSGTRLTVV.

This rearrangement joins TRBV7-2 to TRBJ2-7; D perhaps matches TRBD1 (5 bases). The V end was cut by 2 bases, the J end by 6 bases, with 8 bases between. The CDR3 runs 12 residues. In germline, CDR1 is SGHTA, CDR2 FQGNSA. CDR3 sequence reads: CASSLQGPEQYF. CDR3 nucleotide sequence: TGTGCCAGCAGCTTACAGGGTCCCGAGCAGTACTTC.

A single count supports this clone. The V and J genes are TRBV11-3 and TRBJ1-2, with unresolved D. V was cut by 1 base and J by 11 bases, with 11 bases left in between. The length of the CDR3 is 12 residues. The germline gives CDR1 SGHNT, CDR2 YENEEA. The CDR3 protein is CASSLGSRRYTF. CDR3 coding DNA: TGTGCCAGCAGCTTAGGTTCTAGGAGGTACACCTTC.

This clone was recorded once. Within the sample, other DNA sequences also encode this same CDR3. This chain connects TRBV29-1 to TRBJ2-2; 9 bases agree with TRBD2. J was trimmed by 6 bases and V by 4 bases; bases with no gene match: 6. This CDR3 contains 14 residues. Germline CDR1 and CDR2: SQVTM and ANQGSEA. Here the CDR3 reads CSVGAGGPPGELFF. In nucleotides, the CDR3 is TGCAGCGTTGGGGCGGGGGGGCCCCCCGGGGAGCTGTTTTTT.

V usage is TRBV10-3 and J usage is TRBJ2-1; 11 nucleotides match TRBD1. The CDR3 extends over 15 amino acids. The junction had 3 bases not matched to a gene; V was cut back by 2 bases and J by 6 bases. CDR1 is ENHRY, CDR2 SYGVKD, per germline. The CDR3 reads CAISEGQGALNEQFF. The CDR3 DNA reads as TGTGCCATCAGTGAGGGACAGGGGGCCCTCAATGAGCAGTTCTTC.

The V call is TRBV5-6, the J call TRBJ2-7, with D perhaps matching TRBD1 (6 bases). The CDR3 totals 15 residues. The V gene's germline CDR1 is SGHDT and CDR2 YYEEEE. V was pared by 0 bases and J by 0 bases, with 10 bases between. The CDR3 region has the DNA TGTGCCAGCAGCTTGGGGACAGCCAACTCCTACGAGCAGTACTTC. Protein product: CASSLGTANSYEQYF.